This T cell receptor (beta chain) was identified during a study of post-analysis software for immune sequencing data. Study outcomes and limitations: Five or six TRBV segments, TRBV5-6, TRBV5-1 and TRBV20-1 among them, were found more frequent in patients than controls.

Tagging with unique molecular identifiers was a feature of the TCR beta cDNA libraries. Each CDR3 protein gets one entry after TCRdb re-called the PCR reads with MiXCR. The sample yields more than 450,000 distinct CDR3 sequences, around 44% seen once. Of note for this clonotype: Its antigen is undetermined.

Per the germline V gene, CDR1 is SEHNR and CDR2 is FQNEAQ (reference sequence). This CDR3 spans 14 amino acids. V gene TRBV7-9 combines with J gene TRBJ1-6, with 10 bases fitting TRBD1. The TCR was taken from a girl aged 5 to 17 with multiple sclerosis. Input material: blood. The CDR3, as DNA: TGTACCATCGCCGGGACAGGGGATAATTCACCCCTCCACTTT. It encodes CTIAGTGDNSPLHF.